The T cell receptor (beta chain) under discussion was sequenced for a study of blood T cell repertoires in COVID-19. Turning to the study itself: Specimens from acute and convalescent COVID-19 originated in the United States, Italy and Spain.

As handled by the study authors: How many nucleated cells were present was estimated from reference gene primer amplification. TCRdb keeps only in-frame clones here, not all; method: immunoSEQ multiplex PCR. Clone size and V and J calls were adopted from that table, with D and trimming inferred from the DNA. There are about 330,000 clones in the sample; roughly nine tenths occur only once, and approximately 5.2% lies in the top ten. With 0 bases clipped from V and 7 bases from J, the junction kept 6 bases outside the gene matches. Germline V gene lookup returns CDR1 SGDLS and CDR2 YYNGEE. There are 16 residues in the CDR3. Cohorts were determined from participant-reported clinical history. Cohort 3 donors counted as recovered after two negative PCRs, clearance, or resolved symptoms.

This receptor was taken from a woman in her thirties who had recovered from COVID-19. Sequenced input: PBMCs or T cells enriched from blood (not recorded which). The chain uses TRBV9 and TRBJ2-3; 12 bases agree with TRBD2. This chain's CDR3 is CASSVDPSGGVNTQYF. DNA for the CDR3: TGTGCCAGCAGCGTAGATCCTAGCGGGGGGGTAAATACGCAGTATTTT.